The next 31 T cell receptor beta chains were all read from a single sample in a study of beta chain features in type 1 diabetes. Notes on the study in general: Shorter TCRB CDR3s, moderately but significantly so, were found in Type 1 diabetes patients in all four CD4+ subsets.

No antigen has been identified for these receptors. Of the isolated RNA, all was reverse transcribed, and so the sequenced material was expressed TCRB transcripts. Sequenced by immunoSEQ multiplex PCR; TCRdb stores in-frame clones only, minus some. The data show 300,000 to 350,000 clones, roughly 12% seen once. The sample consisted of naive CD4+ T cells from blood. Source of these receptors: a woman younger than 30 with type 1 diabetes.

V gene TRBV5-1 combines with J gene TRBJ1-2; 8 bases are shared with TRBD1. The CDR3 loop spans 14 amino acids. J gave up 7 bases and V 0 bases, and 5 bases lay outside the gene matches. Germline lookup yields CDR1 SGHRS and CDR2 YFSETQ. The CDR3 is CASSLDWTGSGYTF. The CDR3 DNA follows: TGCGCCAGCAGCTTGGACTGGACAGGGAGTGGCTACACCTTC.

J is TRBJ2-1 and V is TRBV11-2, with D uncertain. Trimming took off 2 bases at V and 4 bases at J, with 12 bases between the two ends. CDR3 size: 15 residues. Germline lookup yields CDR1 SGHAT and CDR2 FQNNGV. CDR3 sequence: CASSLFSVRYNEQFF. CDR3 coding DNA: TGTGCCAGCAGCTTATTCTCCGTCAGGTACAATGAGCAGTTCTTC.

A few counts support this clone. The chain recombines TRBV6-5 with TRBJ2-1, with 10 bases fitting TRBD1. CDR1 and CDR2 (germline): MNHEY, SVGAGI. Losses at the gene ends were 10 bases for V and 7 bases for J; bases not matched to a gene: 7. The CDR3 consists of 13 residues. CDR3 amino acids: CATRDRGRNEQFF. The DNA for the CDR3 is TGTGCCACGAGGGACAGGGGCCGAAATGAGCAGTTCTTC.

With regard to this clone: A read error may account for a junction end that differs from germline. The rearrangement joins TRBV4-2 to TRBJ2-1; 7 bases are a match to TRBD2. Germline values: CDR1 LGHNA, CDR2 YNFKEQ. The CDR3 loop spans 18 amino acids. In DNA form, the CDR3 reads TGTGCCAGCAGCCAAGATAGTAGACGGTCCGGGAGGTCCAATAAGCAGTTCTTC. Translation: CASSQDSRRSGRSNKQFF.

This clone is a singleton in its sample. Other nucleotide sequences from this sample produce the same CDR3. The J gene is TRBJ1-5, the V gene TRBV7-2; no definite D call. V lost 3 bases, J lost 6 bases, and 9 bases lay in between. CDR1 SGHTA and CDR2 FQGNSA come from the germline V gene. This CDR3 region has 13 residues. In DNA form, the CDR3 reads TGTGCCAGCAGCTTGGGTAGCGGTCAGCCCCAGCATTTT. Amino acids: CASSLGSGQPQHF.

V gene TRBV7-9 combines with J gene TRBJ2-7; D perhaps matches TRBD2 (6 bases). V was shortened by 2 bases and J by 4 bases, with 27 bases between the two germline ends. CDR3 size: 19 residues. The V gene's germline CDR1 is SEHNR and CDR2 FQNEAQ (reference sequence). The CDR3 region has the DNA TGTGCCAGCAGCTTATCTTTTCGGGGGTTGGCTAGAACTTGGTACGAGCAGTACTTC. The encoded protein is CASSLSFRGLARTWYEQYF.

The CDR3 reads CASSQAGERGEKLFF. CDR3 bases: TGTGCCAGCAGCCAAGCAGGGGAACGCGGTGAAAAACTGTTTTTT. This chain uses TRBV7-6 with TRBJ1-4; the D gene is possibly TRBD1 (6 bases). The V and J ends lost 5 bases and 7 bases respectively, with 17 bases between them. CDR1 and CDR2 (germline): SGHVS, FNYEAQ. CDR3 length: 15 residues.

The chain uses TRBV28 and TRBJ2-7; TRBD2 matches at 7 bases. Looked up from germline, CDR1 is MDHEN and CDR2 is SYDVKM. This CDR3 is 13 amino acids long. J lost 1 base, V lost 8 bases, and 5 bases had no gene match. The CDR3 sequence is CASERGGSYEQYV. The CDR3 nucleotides are TGTGCCAGCGAGCGGGGAGGGTCCTACGAGCAGTACGTC.

This clone was seen a few times. The chain joins TRBV6-5 to TRBJ1-1; D gene ambiguous. Germline loops: CDR1 MNHEY, CDR2 SVGAGI. CDR3 length: 14 amino acids. The ends were cut back, 6 bases at V and 4 bases at J, with 15 bases in the middle. The CDR3: CASSPETLSTEAFF. In DNA form, the CDR3 reads TGTGCCAGCAGCCCCGAAACCTTGAGCACTGAAGCTTTCTTT.

The genes are TRBV6-6 and TRBJ2-5; possibly TRBD1 for D (6 bases). Germline CDR1 is MNHNY and CDR2 is SVGAGI (reference sequence). With 9 bases removed from V and 3 bases from J, the gap between germline ends came to 8 bases. The CDR3 runs 11 residues. The CDR3: CARDSEETQYF. The CDR3 DNA reads TGTGCCAGGGACAGCGAAGAGACCCAGTACTTC.

The rearrangement uses TRBV6-1 and TRBJ2-2; D perhaps matches TRBD1 (5 bases). Germline assignment: CDR1 MNHNS and CDR2 SASEGT. The V gene lost 5 bases and the J gene lost 7 bases, with 14 bases spanning the gap. The CDR3 has 14 residues. CDR3 loop: CASSHQGDGGELFF. CDR3 DNA: TGTGCCAGCAGTCACCAGGGTGACGGCGGGGAGCTGTTTTTT.

This clone was detected a few times. The chain's CDR3 is CASSQDRRLAWGTDTQYF. In DNA, the CDR3 is TGCGCCAGCAGCCAAGATCGGAGACTAGCGTGGGGGACAGATACGCAGTATTTT. The chain couples TRBV4-1 to TRBJ2-3; 8 nucleotides line up with TRBD2. CDR3 size: 18 residues. In germline, CDR1 is MGHRA, CDR2 YSYEKL. V lost 0 bases and J lost 3; bases outside the gene matches: 11.

This chain connects TRBV5-4 to TRBJ2-1; 9 bases are shared with TRBD1. The CDR3 is 16 amino acids. Per the germline V gene, CDR1 is SGHNT and CDR2 is YYREEE (reference sequence). V was clipped by 4 bases and J by 3 bases; unmatched bases: 8. As DNA, the CDR3 is TGTGCCAGCAGCCTACTGGACAGGGGAAGCTACAATGAGCAGTTCTTC. This translates into CASSLLDRGSYNEQFF.

V gene TRBV15 combines with J gene TRBJ2-5, with a possible D match to TRBD1 (6 bases). Trimming removed 0 bases from V and 11 bases from J, with 19 bases in between. Germline loops: CDR1 LNHNV, CDR2 YYDKDF (reference sequence). This CDR3 is 15 amino acids long. The CDR3 nucleotides are TGTGCCACCAGCAGAGATGATACAGGGTTCTCAGAGCAGTACTTC. Encoded protein: CATSRDDTGFSEQYF.

The chain combines TRBV12-5 with TRBJ1-2; TRBD1 agrees at 8 bases. Looked up from germline, CDR1 is LGHNT and CDR2 is FRNRAP. J lost 4 bases, V lost 1 base, and 11 bases had no gene match. The CDR3 consists of 17 residues. The CDR3 protein is CASGLAGKTGVSYGYTF. The CDR3 nucleotides are TGTGCTAGTGGTTTGGCAGGCAAGACAGGGGTTTCCTATGGCTACACCTTC.

This clone was seen a handful of times. In nucleotides, the CDR3 is TGTGCCAGCAGTCTCAGGGGAGGGGGCAATGAGCAGTTCTTC. Its protein product is CASSLRGGGNEQFF. The chain joins TRBV28 to TRBJ2-1, with a weak D call TRBD2 (7 bases). Trimming took off 5 bases at V and 6 bases at J, with 14 bases between the two ends. Germline loops: CDR1 MDHEN, CDR2 SYDVKM. CDR3 length: 14 residues.

The gene calls are TRBV9 and TRBJ2-1; 10 bases line up with TRBD2. Looked up from germline, CDR1 is SGDLS and CDR2 is YYNGEE. The ends lost 2 bases at V and 3 bases at J; junction bases unmatched: 2. The CDR3 has 15 amino acids. This CDR3 reads CASSVRTSGYNEQFF. CDR3 bases: TGTGCCAGCAGCGTCCGGACTAGCGGCTACAATGAGCAGTTCTTC.

This clone was detected only a few times. V and J are TRBV19 and TRBJ2-5; 7 bases match TRBD2. Trimming took 3 bases from V and 4 from J; bases not matched to a gene: 8. The CDR3 contains 15 residues. Germline loops: CDR1 LNHDA, CDR2 SQIVND (reference sequence). CDR3 residues: CASSMDGGSGETQYF. The CDR3 coding sequence is TGTGCCAGTAGTATGGACGGCGGGAGTGGAGAGACCCAGTACTTC.

V gene TRBV11-3 combines with J gene TRBJ2-1; 10 nucleotides align to TRBD2. The CDR3 spans 16 residues. With V trimmed by 5 bases and J by 8 bases, 12 bases remained unmatched. Germline V CDR1 and CDR2: SGHNT, YENEEA. The CDR3 loop reads CASSRGKTSGQDEQFF. The CDR3 coding sequence is TGTGCCAGCAGCAGGGGGAAGACTAGCGGGCAGGATGAGCAGTTCTTC.

This clone occurred a few times. This sample includes further DNA sequences coding for the same CDR3. The V gene is TRBV30, the J gene TRBJ1-5; D is perhaps TRBD1 (6 bases). CDR3 size: 15 residues. V shed 0 bases and J shed 4 bases, with 13 bases lying between them. Germline V gives CDR1 GTSNPN, CDR2 SVGIG (reference sequence). The CDR3 sequence is CAWSVLGGPNQPQHF. The CDR3 nucleotides read TGTGCCTGGAGTGTACTCGGGGGGCCGAATCAGCCCCAGCATTTT.

In this sample, this clone turned up a few times. The chain couples TRBV15 to TRBJ2-7, with a possible D match to TRBD1 (6 bases). The CDR3 spans 15 residues. Germline values: CDR1 LNHNV, CDR2 YYDKDF (reference sequence). Trimming took 0 bases from V and 0 from J, leaving 9 bases between them. The CDR3 DNA reads TGTGCCACCAGCAGAGATAAGACAGGCTCCTACGAGCAGTACTTC. This gives the protein CATSRDKTGSYEQYF.

This clone was counted between two and nine times. The rearrangement uses TRBV30 and TRBJ2-2; D gene ambiguous. CDR3 size: 15 residues. The V gene lost 0 bases and the J gene lost 5 bases, with 13 bases spanning the gap. The germline gives CDR1 GTSNPN, CDR2 SVGIG (reference sequence). The CDR3 DNA is TGTGCCTGGAGTGTACCTCGGGTCCCGACCGGGGAGCTGTTTTTT. This gives the protein CAWSVPRVPTGELFF.

This clone was seen only a few times. The V call is TRBV18, the J call TRBJ1-1; TRBD1 agrees at 10 bases. The V gene end was trimmed by 6 bases and the J gene end by 4 bases; junction bases not matched to a gene: 8. The CDR3 loop spans 15 amino acids. Germline CDR1 is KGHSH and CDR2 is LQKENI. The CDR3 loop is CASSRTWTGGTEAFF. The CDR3 DNA reads as TGTGCCAGCTCGAGGACCTGGACAGGGGGCACTGAAGCTTTCTTT.

The chain employs TRBV7-2 and TRBJ2-1; D perhaps matches TRBD1 (6 bases). The V and J ends lost 5 bases and 9 bases respectively, with 8 bases between them. The CDR3 is 11 amino acids. Germline CDR1 and CDR2: SGHTA and FQGNSA. CDR3 protein: CASSTTGEQFF. CDR3 bases: TGTGCCAGCAGCACGACAGGTGAGCAGTTCTTC.

This clone was observed a few times. The V gene is TRBV15, the J gene TRBJ2-5, with 7 bases matching TRBD2. Germline CDR1 LNHNV, CDR2 YYDKDF (reference sequence). The CDR3 runs 16 residues. V lost 0 bases and J lost 2; bases outside the gene matches: 6. Here the CDR3 DNA reads TGTGCCACCAGCAGAGATTCTACTAGCGCTCAAGAGACCCAGTACTTC. Amino acid sequence: CATSRDSTSAQETQYF.

The rearrangement uses TRBV6-5 and TRBJ2-5; D is uncertain. CDR1 is MNHEY, CDR2 SVGAGI, per germline. Between the trimmed V and J ends, which lost 9 bases and 3 bases, there was a span of 8 bases. This CDR3 has 11 amino acids. CDR3 in amino acids: CASHREETQYF. The CDR3 region has the DNA TGTGCCAGTCATAGAGAAGAGACCCAGTACTTC.

This clone appeared a few times. CDR3 in DNA: TGTGCCAGCAGTCGTCTGGCGGGAGGGCACTCCTACGAGCAGTACGTC. Amino acid sequence: CASSRLAGGHSYEQYV. V is TRBV27 and J is TRBJ2-7; 9 nucleotides align to TRBD2. CDR1 is MNHEY, CDR2 SMNVEV, per germline (reference sequence). The CDR3 spans 16 residues. The V segment lost 5 bases and the J segment 0 bases; nucleotides outside the gene matches: 8.

This clone has just a few counts. The chain links TRBV7-3 to TRBJ2-1, with a tentative D call TRBD1 (6 bases). The CDR3 contains 16 residues. The V and J ends lost 4 bases and 0 bases respectively, with 13 bases between them. Looked up from germline, CDR1 is SGHTA and CDR2 is FQGTGA. The CDR3 bases are TGTGCCAGCAGCTCCCTGGGGGCTGGCTCCTACAATGAGCAGTTCTTC. Protein: CASSSLGAGSYNEQFF.

This chain joins TRBV7-9 and TRBJ2-2; 8 bases match TRBD2. CDR1 is SEHNR, CDR2 FQNEAQ, per germline (reference sequence). Losses at the gene ends were 2 bases for V and 4 bases for J; bases not matched to a gene: 9. The CDR3 runs 17 residues. CDR3 bases: TGTGCCAGCAGCTTATTTGGTAGCGGGACATCCACCGGGGAGCTGTTTTTT. Residues: CASSLFGSGTSTGELFF.

There are many counts of this clone. This rearrangement joins TRBV30 to TRBJ1-5; D unclear. Trimming shortened V by 1 base and J by 0 bases, and 10 bases separated the two germline ends. The CDR3 extends over 15 amino acids. The V gene's germline CDR1 is GTSNPN and CDR2 SVGIG (reference sequence). CDR3 sequence: CAWSGEAYSNQPQHF. The CDR3 nucleotides read TGTGCCTGGAGTGGGGAGGCCTATAGCAATCAGCCCCAGCATTTT.

The V and J genes are TRBV7-9 and TRBJ2-7, with a possible D match to TRBD1 (5 bases). Trimming removed 5 bases at V and 0 bases at J, with 11 bases between. Germline V gives CDR1 SEHNR, CDR2 FQNEAQ (reference sequence). The CDR3 covers 14 residues. CDR3 sequence reads: CASSPDRSSYEQYV. The CDR3 DNA reads TGTGCCAGCAGCCCAGACAGAAGCTCCTACGAGCAGTACGTC.